Described below is a single T cell receptor (beta chain) sequence and its context. The antigen remains undetermined. The data were obtained in a study of CD4 T cells in relation to SARS-CoV-2 and coronaviruses. The unexposed donors gave CD4+ T cells in about 2011-2018, prior to COVID-19. After about 11 days of culture, CD4+ T cells were isolated. Testing used SARS-CoV-2 S/N and four cold-coronavirus spikes on unexposed-donor CD4+ T cells, cells permitting. This CDR3 is built from 15 residues. CDR1 is MDHEN, CDR2 SYDVKM, per germline. The junction had 11 bases not matched to a gene; V was cut back by 5 bases and J by 5 bases. TCRdb's table, derived via immunoSEQ multiplex PCR, lists solely in-frame clones and lacks some. The sample holds some 16,000 clones, roughly four fifths seen once.

The clonotype was recovered from a human donor in good health. This sequence joins TRBV28 and TRBJ2-7, with TRBD2 identical over 8 bases. The specimen was CD4+ T cells from PBMCs, cultured in vitro. In nucleotides, the CDR3 is TGTGCCAGCAGTCAGCCCGGGACTAGGAGGGACGAGCAGTACTTC. Residues: CASSQPGTRRDEQYF.